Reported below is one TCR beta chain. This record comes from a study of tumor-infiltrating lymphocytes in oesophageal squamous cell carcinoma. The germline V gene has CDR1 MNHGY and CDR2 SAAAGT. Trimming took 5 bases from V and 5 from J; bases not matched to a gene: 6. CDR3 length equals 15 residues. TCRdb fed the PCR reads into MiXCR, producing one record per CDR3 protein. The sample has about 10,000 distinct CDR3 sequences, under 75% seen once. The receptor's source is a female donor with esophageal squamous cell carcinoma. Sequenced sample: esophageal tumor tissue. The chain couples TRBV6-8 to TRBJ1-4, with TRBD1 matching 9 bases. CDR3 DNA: TGTGCCAGCAGTGCGACAGGGGGTTTCAATGAAAAACTGTTTTTT. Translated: CASSATGGFNEKLFF.